This TCR beta chain appears in the sequencing data of a study of brain T cells in children with intractable seizures. Overall study findings and caveats: HCMV serostatus was not known, and viral specificity came from CDR3 similarity only.

The time point: blood from clinic visit 5 months post-surgery; TSC patient then seizure free. Only cases whose brain tissue showed the highest T cell transcript signatures were sequenced. Pre-surgery treatment included at least one anti-epileptic drug. Turning to this clone: Its antigen remains unknown.

Assay used: immunoSEQ multiplex PCR; TCRdb lists only in-frame clones, some missing. Of about 350,000 clones detected, over 90% appear once; the ten largest clones hold about 6%. The CDR3 is made up of 16 amino acids. The V and J ends lost 0 bases and 2 bases, in that order; junction bases with no gene match: 6. CDR1 MNHEY and CDR2 SVGAGI come from the germline V gene. The TCR comes from a boy less than two years old with tuberous sclerosis and intractable seizures. The sample was peripheral blood, taken 4 to 5 months after surgery. This chain uses TRBV6-5 with TRBJ2-7; TRBD2 agrees at 8 bases. The CDR3 is CASSYSITSGAYEQYF. In DNA form, the CDR3 reads TGTGCCAGCAGTTACTCGATTACTAGCGGAGCCTACGAGCAGTACTTC.